This TCR beta chain was captured by sequencing in a study of T cells in Graves' hyperthyroidism and ophthalmopathy. The V and J ends lost 0 bases and 7 bases respectively, with 16 bases between them. Germline V gene sequence: CDR1 LNHNV, CDR2 YYDKDF (reference sequence). The CDR3 contains 16 residues. There were TCR beta CDR3 regions amplified from RNA transcripts. The HTBI set primed first-round TCR CDR3 RT-PCR. TCRdb fed the multiplex PCR reads into MiXCR, producing one record per CDR3 protein. The profile shows about 700,000 distinct CDR3 sequences, less than 45% of them singletons. The specimen was peripheral blood or thyroid tissue (not recorded which). The chain is built from TRBV15 and TRBJ1-3; D unresolved. This sequence was found in an adult man with Graves' disease, either hyperthyroidism or ophthalmopathy (not recorded which). The DNA of the CDR3 is TGTGCCACCAGCAGAGAGAAGGAGGACCCCTTGAACACCATATATTTT. This encodes CATSREKEDPLNTIYF.